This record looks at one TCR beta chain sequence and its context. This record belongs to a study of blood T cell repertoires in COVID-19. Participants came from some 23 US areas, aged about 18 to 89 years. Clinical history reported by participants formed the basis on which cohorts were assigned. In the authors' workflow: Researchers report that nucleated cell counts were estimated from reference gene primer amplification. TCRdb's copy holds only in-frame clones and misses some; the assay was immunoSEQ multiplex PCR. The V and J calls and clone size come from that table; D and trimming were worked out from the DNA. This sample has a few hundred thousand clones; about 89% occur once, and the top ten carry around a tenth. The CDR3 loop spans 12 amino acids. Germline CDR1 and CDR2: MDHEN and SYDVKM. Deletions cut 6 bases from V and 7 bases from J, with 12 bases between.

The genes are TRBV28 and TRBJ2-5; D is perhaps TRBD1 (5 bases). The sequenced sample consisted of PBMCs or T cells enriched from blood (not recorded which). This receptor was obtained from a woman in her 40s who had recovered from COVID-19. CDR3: CASRDSWRTQYF. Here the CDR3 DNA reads TGTGCCAGCAGAGACAGTTGGCGGACCCAGTACTTC.